A selection of T cell receptor beta chains follows, all from one sample in a study of early stage breast cancer tumors. The method was immunoSEQ multiplex PCR; TCRdb's version includes in-frame clones alone and lacks a portion of them. This table has tens of thousands of clones, around 90% appearing once. Sequences were obtained from blood. These receptors were collected from a person between 65 and 79 years old with breast cancer. The CDR3 runs from the conserved cysteine through the conserved F or W. A D gene is named only where the DNA matches it firmly. Clone size is not always given. Where it is, it says once, few, many or a class for expanded clones.

NA TRBJ1-4 NA TRBV19 CASSQGSRRINEKLFF TGTGCCAGTAGTCAGGGGTCCAGGCGAATTAATGAAAAACTGTTTTTT
NA TRBJ2-3 once TRBV29-1 CSVEPGLSTDTQYF TGCAGCGTTGAGCCCGGACTGAGCACAGATACGCAGTATTTT
TRBD2 TRBJ2-2 NA TRBV5-1 CASSLELAGVGELFF TGCGCCAGCAGCTTGGAACTAGCGGGAGTAGGAGAGCTGTTTTTT
TRBD1 TRBJ2-1 once TRBV7-7 CASSRDRYNEQFF TGTGCTAGCAGCCGGGACAGATACAATGAGCAGTTCTTC
NA TRBJ2-2 NA TRBV11-3 CASSLVSGGLAGELFF TGTGCCAGCAGCTTAGTATCAGGGGGGTTGGCCGGGGAGCTGTTTTTT
NA TRBJ2-7 NA TRBV6-5 CASSATGYRYEQYF TGTGCCAGCAGTGCAACAGGGTACCGCTACGAGCAGTACTTC
TRBD1 TRBJ1-2 NA TRBV5-1 CASTTGGGGYTF TGCGCCAGCACGACAGGGGGCGGTGGCTACACCTTC
NA TRBJ1-5 NA TRBV15 CATSRGVAGQPQHF TGTGCCACCAGCAGAGGGGTTGCCGGGCAGCCCCAGCATTTT
NA TRBJ2-2 NA TRBV5-1 CASGPDTGELFF TGCGCCAGCGGCCCCGACACCGGGGAGCTGTTTTTT
TRBD2 TRBJ2-3 NA TRBV19 CASSIFAGGTDTQYF TGTGCCAGTAGTATATTTGCGGGGGGTACAGATACGCAGTATTTT
NA TRBJ2-5 NA TRBV5-1 CASSLGGGIETQYF TGCGCCAGCAGCTTAGGAGGGGGCATCGAGACCCAGTACTTC
NA TRBJ2-4 NA TRBV6-1 CASLQGIAKNIQYF TGTGCCAGCCTCCAGGGGATAGCCAAAAACATTCAGTACTTC
TRBD1 TRBJ1-4 NA TRBV9 CASSAEGQGDEKLFF TGTGCCAGCAGCGCGGAGGGACAGGGGGACGAAAAACTGTTTTTT
NA TRBJ1-2 NA TRBV5-6 CASSFFSSVYGYTF TGTGCCAGCAGCTTTTTTAGCAGCGTCTATGGCTACACCTTC
TRBD2 TRBJ2-1 NA TRBV6-5 CASRGLAGSYNEQFF TGTGCCAGCAGGGGGCTAGCGGGGTCCTACAATGAGCAGTTCTTC
TRBD1 TRBJ1-2 NA TRBV5-4 CASSLVGQGAGYGYTF TGTGCCAGCAGCTTGGTGGGACAGGGCGCCGGCTATGGCTACACCTTC
NA TRBJ1-5 NA TRBV19 CASSMERISNQPQHF TGTGCCAGTAGTATGGAGCGGATAAGCAATCAGCCCCAGCATTTT
NA TRBJ2-3 NA TRBV10-3 CAISESTHFTDTQYF TGTGCCATCAGTGAGAGTACCCACTTCACAGATACGCAGTATTTT
NA TRBJ2-1 NA TRBV12-5 CASGLVPPGKQFF TGTGCTAGTGGTTTGGTACCACCGGGAAAGCAGTTCTTC
TRBD2 TRBJ2-5 NA TRBV7-8 CASSLAASPYQYF TGTGCCAGCAGTCTAGCGGCCAGTCCGTACCAGTACTTC
NA TRBJ2-3 NA TRBV9 CASSVDHGTSTDTQYF TGTGCCAGCAGCGTAGATCACGGGACTAGCACAGATACGCAGTATTTT
TRBD1 TRBJ1-5 NA TRBV19 CASSIGTGQSQPQHF TGTGCCAGTAGTATAGGGACAGGGCAAAGCCAGCCCCAGCATTTT
TRBD2 TRBJ2-3 medium-sized TRBV9 CASSAYSGAHTDTQYF TGTGCCAGCAGCGCCTACAGCGGGGCTCACACAGATACGCAGTATTTT
NA TRBJ1-2 NA TRBV7-8 CASSLLIGWTANYGYTF TGTGCCAGCAGCTTACTTATTGGCTGGACAGCTAACTATGGCTACACCTTC
TRBD2 TRBJ2-1 once TRBV6-1 CASSEIAGGVNEQFF TGTGCCAGCAGTGAAATAGCGGGGGGCGTCAATGAGCAGTTCTTC
TRBD2 TRBJ2-7 NA TRBV10-3 CAISESTSGRDEQYF TGTGCCATCAGTGAGTCGACTAGCGGGAGAGACGAGCAGTACTTC
NA TRBJ2-1 NA TRBV6-5 CASTLSPSYNEQFF TGTGCCAGCACCCTAAGCCCTTCATACAATGAGCAGTTCTTC
TRBD1 TRBJ2-3 NA TRBV7-2 CASSFDRGRVDTQYF TGTGCCAGCAGCTTCGACAGGGGGCGGGTAGATACGCAGTATTTT
TRBD2 TRBJ2-3 NA TRBV7-6 CASSPGLAGSSTDTQYF TGTGCCAGCAGCCCCGGACTAGCGGGATCTAGCACAGATACGCAGTATTTT
TRBD2 TRBJ2-7 few TRBV2 CVLAGAYEQYF TGTGTACTAGCGGGGGCCTACGAGCAGTACTTC
NA TRBJ2-1 NA TRBV19 CASSMTPQGAEQFF TGTGCCAGTAGTATGACCCCACAGGGCGCTGAGCAGTTCTTC
TRBD1 TRBJ1-4 once TRBV5-6 CASNKGQGLTGGEKLFF TGTGCCAGCAACAAGGGACAGGGACTAACAGGTGGGGAAAAACTGTTTTTT
TRBD1 TRBJ1-4 once TRBV7-2 CASSRDRGGEKLFF TGTGCCAGCAGCAGGGACAGGGGAGGTGAAAAACTGTTTTTT
NA TRBJ2-1 few TRBV10-3 CAISGTNANEQFF TGTGCCATCAGTGGGACTAATGCCAATGAGCAGTTCTTC
TRBD1 TRBJ1-2 NA TRBV11-2 CASSPGQGATGYTF TGTGCCAGCAGCCCCGGACAGGGGGCAACTGGCTACACCTTC
TRBD1 TRBJ2-2 NA TRBV18 CASSPFPGQGDTGELFF TGTGCCAGCTCACCGTTTCCGGGACAGGGGGACACCGGGGAGCTGTTTTTT
NA TRBJ1-2 few TRBV5-1 CASSLGDSDYGYTF TGCGCCAGCAGCCTCGGAGACAGTGACTATGGCTACACCTTC
TRBD1 TRBJ1-6 NA TRBV5-1 CASSLWGTGHNSPLHF TGCGCCAGCAGCTTGTGGGGGACAGGGCATAATTCACCCCTCCACTTT
TRBD2 TRBJ2-1 NA TRBV5-1 CASSLVGRAEQFF TGCGCCAGCAGCTTGGTAGGGAGGGCTGAGCAGTTCTTC
NA TRBJ1-2 few TRBV9 CASSEWGGGNYGYTF TGTGCCAGCAGCGAGTGGGGAGGGGGGAACTATGGCTACACCTTC
TRBD2 TRBJ2-5 NA TRBV9 CASSPEASGATYQETQYF TGTGCCAGCAGCCCTGAGGCTAGCGGGGCAACTTACCAAGAGACCCAGTACTTC
TRBD1 TRBJ1-1 NA TRBV6-6 CASSTGTGSNTEAFF TGTGCCAGCAGCACTGGGACAGGGTCGAACACTGAAGCTTTCTTT